This T cell receptor (beta chain) was captured by sequencing in a study of blood T cell repertoires in COVID-19. Study-level information: COVID-19 samples, acute and convalescent, were from the United States, Italy and Spain. Sample material is recorded as cDNA or gDNA derived from T cells, B-cell-depleted T cells, or PBMCs.

This clone was observed a few times. Other DNA sequences in the same sample also yield this CDR3. In the authors' workflow: It was from reference gene primer amplification that nucleated cell counts were estimated. Assay used: immunoSEQ multiplex PCR; TCRdb lists only in-frame clones, some missing. V and J calls and clone size come straight from that table; D and trimming were deduced from the DNA. Of 200,000 to 300,000 clones detected, about 89% appear once; the ten largest clones hold roughly 1.6%. This CDR3 has 16 amino acids. The germline gives CDR1 MNHNS, CDR2 SASEGT. V dropped 0 bases and J dropped 3; count of bases not matched to a gene: 2.

Sequencing was carried out using peripheral blood. This TCR came from a woman between 35 and 50 years old who had recovered from COVID-19. The chain links TRBV6-1 to TRBJ1-6, with 7 bases lining up with TRBD1. Here the CDR3 reads CASSEAGTVYNSPLHF. CDR3 nucleotide sequence: TGTGCCAGCAGTGAAGCAGGGACAGTCTATAATTCACCCCTCCACTTT.